The 24 T cell receptor beta chains below come from one sample, sequenced in a study of long-term antiretroviral therapy in people with HIV (dated by TCRdb to between 2021 and 2024). The immunoSEQ hsTCRB v3.0 assay was used at survey level resolution for TRB variable region sequencing. TCRdb holds this immuneACCESS table with in-frame rearrangements only. Some clones are missing; in checked studies, unresolved V genes explain under half, and the rest has no known cause. The sample yields 25,000 to 35,000 clones; 86% were counted once. Jointly, the top ten make up approximately 4.8% of the sample. The material sequenced was unsorted PBMCs, taken 0.8 years after starting antiretroviral therapy. The origin of the receptors is a woman aged 25 to 39 with HIV.

This chain links TRBV29-1 with TRBJ1-1; D uncertain. V lost 3 bases, J lost 1 base, and 6 bases lay in between. CDR1 and CDR2 from the germline V gene are SQVTM and ANQGSEA. The CDR3 covers 12 residues. CDR3 DNA sequence: TGCAGCGTTGAGAACGAGAACACTGAAGCTTTCTTT. Translated: CSVENENTEAFF.

This chain joins TRBV5-6 and TRBJ1-4; maybe TRBD1 (5 bases). CDR3 length: 17 amino acids. V was trimmed by 0 bases and J by 4 bases, leaving 16 bases between them. Germline assignment: CDR1 SGHDT and CDR2 YYEEEE. CDR3 in DNA: TGTGCCAGCAGCTTGGGAAGGGTCGGGGCTCATAATGAAAAACTGTTTTTT. Its protein is CASSLGRVGAHNEKLFF.

The chain recombines TRBV5-5 with TRBJ2-1; D unresolved. The V end was cut by 4 bases, the J end by 6 bases, with 17 bases between. The CDR3 is 15 residues long. The germline V gene encodes CDR1 SGHKS and CDR2 YYEKEE (reference sequence). CDR3 in DNA: TGTGCCAGCAGCCCCGATAGGCGTATGGCCAATGAGCAGTTCTTC. Protein product: CASSPDRRMANEQFF.

The genes are TRBV2 and TRBJ1-5; D unresolved. V was pared by 3 bases and J by 7 bases, with 13 bases between. This CDR3 region has 14 residues. CDR1 and CDR2 (germline): SNHLY, FYNNEI. The CDR3 sequence: CASSDRLYRQPQHF. CDR3 in DNA: TGTGCCAGCAGTGATCGCCTATATCGACAGCCCCAGCATTTT.

The chain employs TRBV4-2 and TRBJ1-3, with no clear D. The CDR3 spans 16 residues. V gave up 0 bases and J gave up 1 base, with 10 bases separating them. CDR1 and CDR2 (germline): LGHNA, YNFKEQ. The CDR3 is CASSQDFRSSGNTIYF. DNA for the CDR3: TGTGCCAGCAGCCAAGATTTTAGGTCTTCTGGAAACACCATATATTTT.

The rearrangement links TRBV11-2 to TRBJ2-5; D ambiguous. The CDR3 extends over 14 amino acids. Trimming left V 8 bases short and J 2 bases short, with 15 bases between. In germline, CDR1 is SGHAT, CDR2 FQNNGV. This chain's CDR3 is CASGFDRVQETQYF. The CDR3, as DNA: TGTGCCAGCGGATTTGATCGGGTTCAAGAGACCCAGTACTTC.

The chain has TRBV5-1 and TRBJ2-5; 12 nucleotides align to TRBD1. V gave up 4 bases and J gave up 0 bases; unmatched junction bases: 4. CDR1 and CDR2 (germline): SGHRS, YFSETQ. The CDR3 loop spans 16 amino acids. The DNA for the CDR3 is TGCGCCAGCAGCGGAGGGACAGGGGGCTACCAAGAGACCCAGTACTTC. Protein sequence: CASSGGTGGYQETQYF.

This clone was counted between two and nine times. The chain carries TRBV5-1 and TRBJ1-2; D ambiguous. Germline CDR1 and CDR2: SGHRS and YFSETQ. Trimming removed 0 bases from V and 7 bases from J, with 13 bases in between. The CDR3 has 14 amino acids. The DNA of the CDR3 is TGCGCCAGCAGCTTGGGGGTGGGCGTCGGTGGCTACACCTTC. It is translated as CASSLGVGVGGYTF.

The J gene is TRBJ1-4, the V gene TRBV2, with 9 bases identical to TRBD1. The ends lost 2 bases at V and 6 bases at J; junction bases unmatched: 4. Per germline, CDR1 SNHLY and CDR2 FYNNEI. CDR3 length equals 15 residues. The CDR3 spells CASSERDRVDEKLFF. The CDR3 bases are TGTGCCAGCAGTGAACGGGACAGGGTGGATGAAAAACTGTTTTTT.

V is TRBV19 and J is TRBJ1-1; 7 bases agree with TRBD1. CDR1 and CDR2 (germline): LNHDA, SQIVND (reference sequence). V shed 6 bases, J shed 6 bases, and the junction held 7 bases outside the gene matches. CDR3 size: 13 residues. The CDR3 loop reads CASSPWGQSEAFF. The CDR3 coding sequence is TGTGCCAGTAGCCCCTGGGGACAGTCTGAAGCTTTCTTT.

This clone was seen a few times. The chain joins TRBV5-1 to TRBJ2-2; the D call may be TRBD1 or TRBD2 (5 bases each). There are 16 residues in the CDR3. Germline V gene lookup returns CDR1 SGHRS and CDR2 YFSETQ. Between the trimmed V and J ends, which lost 0 bases and 3 bases, there was a span of 12 bases. The CDR3 here is CASSLDSGRDTGELFF. In DNA, the CDR3 is TGCGCCAGCAGCTTGGATTCAGGGCGGGACACCGGGGAGCTGTTTTTT.

For the CDR3, the DNA is TGTGCCAGCAGTTACTCGAAGGGAGATAGCAATCAGCCCCAGCATTTT. Its translation: CASSYSKGDSNQPQHF. J is TRBJ1-5 and V is TRBV6-6; D is unresolved. Per the germline V gene, CDR1 is MNHNY and CDR2 is SVGAGI (reference sequence). The CDR3 consists of 16 residues. Trimming took 0 bases from V and 0 from J, leaving 9 bases between them.

The V gene is TRBV7-8, the J gene TRBJ2-7, with 7 positions matching TRBD1. CDR1 SGHVS and CDR2 FQNEAQ come from the germline V gene. The CDR3 contains 13 residues. V shed 2 bases and J 3 bases; nucleotides not matched to a gene: 1. The CDR3 reads CASSLPGGYEQYV. The CDR3 nucleotides are TGTGCCAGCAGCTTACCAGGGGGCTACGAGCAGTACGTC.

The CDR3 DNA follows: TGCGCCAGCAGCCAAGAACACCTAGGACAGGGAGGGCCACCCCTCCACTTT. Amino acid sequence: CASSQEHLGQGGPPLHF. J is TRBJ1-6 and V is TRBV4-1, with 8 positions matching TRBD1. J lost 11 bases, V lost 0 bases, and 12 bases had no gene match. This CDR3 comprises 17 residues. Germline CDR1 is MGHRA and CDR2 is YSYEKL.

The V call is TRBV14, the J call TRBJ2-3; 9 nucleotides align to TRBD2. J lost 5 bases, V lost 0 bases, and 15 bases had no gene match. The germline CDR1 and CDR2 sequences are SGHDN and FVKESK. The CDR3 is 19 amino acids. CDR3 sequence: CASSQDRGGGAPEEDTQYF. DNA for the CDR3: TGTGCCAGCAGCCAAGATAGGGGCGGGGGGGCCCCAGAAGAAGATACGCAGTATTTT.

The chain joins TRBV7-2 to TRBJ1-1, with TRBD1 matching 7 bases. Germline loops: CDR1 SGHTA, CDR2 FQGNSA. The CDR3 has 18 amino acids. After removal of 5 bases from V and 1 base from J, the junction contained 16 bases not matched to a gene. CDR3 in DNA: TGTGCCAGCAGCCAGAGAATCCGGGACAGCTCCCGGAACACTGAAGCTTTCTTT. Its protein is CASSQRIRDSSRNTEAFF.

This clone was picked up one time. The chain joins TRBV9 to TRBJ1-3; TRBD1 might be the D (5 bases). V was pared by 0 bases and J by 0 bases, with 7 bases between. The CDR3 covers 15 residues. Germline assignment: CDR1 SGDLS and CDR2 YYNGEE. This CDR3 reads CASSVAGPSGNTIYF. DNA of the CDR3: TGTGCCAGCAGCGTAGCGGGACCCTCTGGAAACACCATATATTTT.

The V call is TRBV5-8, the J call TRBJ1-2; weak D call: TRBD1 (5 bases). Trimming left V 1 base short and J 1 base short, with 8 bases between. In germline, CDR1 is SGHTS, CDR2 YDEGEE. The CDR3 consists of 14 residues. The CDR3 DNA is TGTGCCAGCAGCTTGCAGGGCGATAACTATGGCTACACCTTC. This sequence encodes CASSLQGDNYGYTF.

CDR3 in amino acids: CASSLGGSSYGYTF. The CDR3 bases are TGTGCCAGCAGCTTGGGCGGGTCCTCCTATGGCTACACCTTC. This sequence joins TRBV5-4 and TRBJ1-2; D unclear. The germline V gene has CDR1 SGHNT and CDR2 YYREEE (reference sequence). Between the trimmed V and J ends, which lost 0 bases and 4 bases, there was a span of 10 bases. This CDR3 has 14 residues.

This clone has more than one count but fewer than ten. This chain connects TRBV11-2 to TRBJ1-2, with D tentatively TRBD1 (5 bases). Per germline, CDR1 SGHAT and CDR2 FQNNGV. This CDR3 region has 15 residues. V lost 1 base, J lost 4 bases, and 13 bases lay in between. This CDR3 is CASSLALVDSYGYTF. CDR3 coding DNA: TGTGCCAGCAGCTTAGCTCTCGTAGACAGCTATGGCTACACCTTC.

The J gene is TRBJ2-2, the V gene TRBV6-5; D may be TRBD1 (6 bases). Germline V gene lookup returns CDR1 MNHEY and CDR2 SVGAGI. V was pared by 7 bases and J by 6 bases, with 12 bases between. This CDR3 has 13 residues. Here the CDR3 DNA reads TGTGCCAGCAAAAAGGGGGTATCCGGGGAGCTGTTTTTT. This encodes CASKKGVSGELFF.

The rearrangement uses TRBV7-6 and TRBJ2-7; no firm D call. The germline V gene has CDR1 SGHVS and CDR2 FNYEAQ. Trimming removed 1 base from V and 3 bases from J, with 7 bases in between. The CDR3 is 13 amino acids. This CDR3 reads CASSLGPHYEQYV. The CDR3 nucleotides read TGTGCCAGCAGCTTAGGGCCCCACTACGAGCAGTACGTC.

This sequence joins TRBV18 and TRBJ1-1; D is uncertain. V dropped 2 bases and J dropped 1 base, with 5 bases sitting between them. Germline V gene sequence: CDR1 KGHSH, CDR2 LQKENI. This CDR3 contains 13 residues. The DNA of the CDR3 is TGTGCCAGCTCACCAACCCCGAACACTGAAGCTTTCTTT. This encodes CASSPTPNTEAFF. The entire variable domain, with the rest obtained from reference TRBV18 and TRBJ1-1, is as follows: NAGVMQNPRHLVRRRGQEARLRCSPMKGHSHVYWYRQLPEEGLKFMVYLQKENIIDESGMPKERFSAEFPKEGPSILRIQQVVRGDSAAYFCASSPTPNTEAFFGQGTRLTVV.

The V gene is TRBV18, the J gene TRBJ1-4, with 8 bases fitting TRBD1. V was clipped by 3 bases and J by 8 bases; unmatched bases: 8. This CDR3 is built from 15 residues. The V gene's germline CDR1 is KGHSH and CDR2 LQKENI. The chain's CDR3 is CASSPGTGGREKLFF. The CDR3 DNA reads TGTGCCAGCTCACCGGGGACAGGTGGAAGAGAAAAACTGTTTTTT.